This T cell receptor beta chain originates from a study of blood T cell repertoires in COVID-19 (TCRdb year 2020). About the investigation overall: Samples covering the acute and convalescent phases of COVID-19 were provided by collaborators in the United States, Italy and Spain. The material from the prospective study consisted of cDNA or gDNA derived from T cells, B-cell-depleted T cells, or PBMCs. Deeply sampled blood TCRbeta repertoires from subjects exposed to, actively infected with, or recovered from COVID-19 were included in the dataset. A freely available public database, intended as a resource for researchers studying the immune response to SARS-CoV-2, is where the repertoires were released. Samples were obtained from the ongoing ImmuneRACE study (first 160 participants) and from 1,254 subjects provided by 6 global collaborators. The sample metadata nearly always contained a de-identified subject ID, COVID-19 status, age in years and sex. Where available, HLA class I and class II types were obtained from metadata supplied by the sample provider rather than from assay-based typing. Study-wide conclusions, independent of this receptor: The amount of clinical and demographic metadata varied by source and participant and was provided uncurated.

V loses 4 bases at its end and J loses 2 bases; junction bases beyond the gene matches: 4. Its CDR3 holds 15 amino acids, cysteine through phenylalanine. Just CDR3 DNA is preserved here, 45 bases in frame from base 1. Sequences LGHNA (CDR1) and YNFKEQ (CDR2) are obtained from the germline V gene. TCRbeta CDR3 regions were amplified from genomic DNA using the immunoSEQ Assay, a bias-controlled multiplex PCR. On the study's bioinformatics: Nucleated cell counts per sample were estimated from amplification of reference gene primers within the assay. To quantify the absolute abundance of each unique TCRbeta CDR3 rearrangement, sequence reads were collapsed and filtered. For each sample, productive Simpson clonality was calculated by taking the square root of Simpson's diversity index across productive rearrangements. TCRdb provides this immuneACCESS table in a form limited to in-frame rearrangements. Some clones are lacking; in checked studies, under half of them reflect an unresolved V gene, and why the rest are absent is not known. The V and J calls and clone size come from that table; D and trimming were worked out from the DNA. The sample contains 45,000 to 55,000 clones, approximately 80% of them found a single time. 14% to 15% of the sample comes from the top ten.

Collaborating institutions collected whole blood in K2EDTA tubes following their own protocols. For TCRbeta analysis, collaborator samples were shipped as frozen whole blood, as isolated PBMCs, or as DNA extracted from either sample type. On this clone itself: This receptor's antigen is unknown. Nothing much larger sits one base from this clone, and base qualities are not available.

The chain employs TRBV4-2 and TRBJ2-7, with TRBD2 identical over 11 junction bases. Sequenced input: peripheral blood. The clonotype originates from a human donor with active or convalescent COVID-19. The donor label of this sample is uncertain. CDR3 sequence: CASSLRLAGPYEQYF. Read as DNA, the sequence is TGTGCCAGCAGCCTCCGACTAGCGGGGCCCTACGAGCAGTACTTC.